Sequencing of this T cell receptor (beta chain) was carried out in a study of shared clonotypes between healthy human individuals. Study results and limitations: Against clonotypes common to all four donors, non-shared ones had lower generation probabilities. Since donors were few, the genetic and exposure-history diversity represented was limited. Rarefaction analysis demonstrated incomplete sorted-subset sequencing notwithstanding large depth.

Sequencing was performed with immunoSEQ multiplex PCR; in TCRdb, only in-frame clones are kept and a portion is missing. The sample has millions of clones, more than 90% seen once. In its sample, this clone was seen many times. Its matching antigen is unknown. CDR1 is WSHSY and CDR2 is SAAADI in the germline V gene. V dropped 5 bases and J dropped 6 bases, with 9 bases sitting between them. The CDR3 length is 12 residues. Sequences were obtained from naive CD4+ T cells sorted from blood. Indicated subset: CD45RA+ positively selected. The chain has TRBV10-2 and TRBJ2-3; no clear D. This sequence originates from a man between 18 and 29 years old in good health. The CDR3 coding sequence is TGCGCCAGCAGTATAGCCCACGATACGCAGTATTTT. It yields the protein CASSIAHDTQYF.